Below are 15 T cell receptor beta chains sequenced from a single sample in a study of blood T cell repertoires in COVID-19 (dated by TCRdb to between 2020 and 2021). The protocol used for the library was the immunoSEQ multiplex PCR assay. TCRdb's version of the immuneACCESS table is confined to in-frame rearrangements and falls short of the full clone set. An unresolved V gene accounts for under half of the shortfall where checked; the remainder is of unknown origin. The sample records about 140,000 clones, almost 85% of which are singletons. The ten largest make up more than 3% of the sample. Sequencing input: PBMCs or T cells enriched from blood (not recorded which). The receptor source for this set is a woman aged 45-60 years with acute COVID-19.

The rearrangement uses TRBV27 and TRBJ1-6; 7 nucleotides align to TRBD1. The junction had 8 bases not matched to a gene; V was cut back by 5 bases and J by 10 bases. The CDR3 has 14 residues. Per the germline V gene, CDR1 is MNHEY and CDR2 is SMNVEV (reference sequence). CDR3 amino acids: CASSPRQGISPLHF. DNA for the CDR3: TGTGCCAGCAGTCCGCGACAGGGTATATCACCCCTCCACTTT.

J is TRBJ1-4 and V is TRBV6-5, with D perhaps matching TRBD1 (5 bases). V dropped 6 bases and J dropped 3 bases, with 11 bases sitting between them. Germline V gene sequence: CDR1 MNHEY, CDR2 SVGAGI. The CDR3 has 14 amino acids. The CDR3 sequence: CASRAGFANEKLFF. In DNA, the CDR3 is TGTGCCAGCAGAGCAGGGTTTGCTAATGAAAAACTGTTTTTT.

The chain links TRBV7-3 to TRBJ2-5; 9 bases are a match to TRBD1. CDR3 length: 15 residues. The V gene's germline CDR1 is SGHTA and CDR2 FQGTGA. After removal of 5 bases from V and 5 bases from J, the junction contained 9 bases not matched to a gene. DNA for the CDR3: TGTGCCAGCAGCACGACAGGGGGTCGTCGGGAGACCCAGTACTTC. Encoded protein: CASSTTGGRRETQYF.

This clone was detected only a few times. The chain couples TRBV24-1 to TRBJ2-1, with 7 bases that match TRBD2. The J segment lost 6 bases and the V segment lost 4 bases, leaving 11 bases of the junction unmatched. Per germline, CDR1 KGHDR and CDR2 SFDVKD. The CDR3 has 16 amino acids. In DNA form, the CDR3 reads TGTGCCACCAGTGACCGAACCGGGACTACCACCAATGAGCAGTTCTTC. This sequence encodes CATSDRTGTTTNEQFF.

In this sample, this clone turned up a few times. The V and J genes are TRBV5-8 and TRBJ2-2; 8 nucleotides line up with TRBD2. Germline loops: CDR1 SGHTS, CDR2 YDEGEE. Unmatched junction bases numbered 6, after V lost 0 bases and J lost 5 bases. CDR3 size: 16 residues. CDR3 nucleotides: TGTGCCAGCAGCTTGGAGTGGGGACTAGGAACCGGGGAGCTGTTTTTT. Residues: CASSLEWGLGTGELFF.

The chain couples TRBV5-1 to TRBJ2-1, with TRBD2 matching over 9 bases. In germline, CDR1 is SGHRS, CDR2 YFSETQ. CDR3 length equals 15 residues. V shed 4 bases, J shed 3 bases, and the junction held 5 bases outside the gene matches. CDR3 nucleotides: TGCGCCAGCAGCGCGACTAGCGGAATCTACAATGAGCAGTTCTTC. Amino acid sequence: CASSATSGIYNEQFF.

The CDR3 region is CASSSQDRNQPQHF. In DNA, the CDR3 is TGTGCCAGCAGCTCCCAGGACAGGAATCAGCCCCAGCATTTT. The chain is built from TRBV7-8 and TRBJ1-5, with TRBD1 matching over 7 bases. Germline CDR1 and CDR2: SGHVS and FQNEAQ. The V segment lost 4 bases and the J segment 4 bases; nucleotides outside the gene matches: 4. The CDR3 loop spans 14 amino acids. Variable domain in full (rest from reference TRBV7-8 and TRBJ1-5): GAGVSQSPRYKVAKRGQDVALRCDPISGHVSLFWYQQALGQGPEFLTYFQNEAQLDKSGLPSDRFFAERPEGSVSTLKIQRTQQEDSAVYLCASSSQDRNQPQHFGDGTRLSIL.

The chain is built from TRBV19 and TRBJ1-1; perhaps TRBD1 as D (6 bases). This CDR3 comprises 14 residues. The V end lost 7 bases, the J end lost 1 base, and 13 bases lay between the germline ends. Germline V lookup: CDR1 LNHDA, CDR2 SQIVND (reference sequence). DNA for the CDR3: TGTGCCAGTATTGATGACAGGAGGAACACTGAAGCTTTCTTT. This codes for CASIDDRRNTEAFF.

This chain joins TRBV2 and TRBJ2-5; the match to TRBD2 covers 7 bases. The germline V gene has CDR1 SNHLY and CDR2 FYNNEI. The junction had 3 bases not matched to a gene; V was cut back by 7 bases and J by 1 base. The CDR3 extends over 13 amino acids. The CDR3 protein is CASMKRGQETQYF. In DNA form, the CDR3 reads TGTGCCAGCATGAAGCGGGGCCAAGAGACCCAGTACTTC.

This chain joins TRBV19 and TRBJ1-2, with 8 bases lining up with TRBD1. CDR3 size: 14 residues. Germline V gene sequence: CDR1 LNHDA, CDR2 SQIVND (reference sequence). V shed 3 bases and J 2 bases; nucleotides not matched to a gene: 2. The CDR3 coding sequence is TGTGCCAGTAGTATGGGACAGGCGAACTATGGCTACACCTTC. Its translation: CASSMGQANYGYTF.

The chain carries TRBV19 and TRBJ1-5; D is perhaps TRBD1 (5 bases). V was trimmed by 3 bases and J by 2 bases, leaving 11 bases between them. The length of the CDR3 is 15 residues. The germline CDR1 and CDR2 sequences are LNHDA and SQIVND (reference sequence). The CDR3 DNA follows: TGTGCCAGTAGTATCGGGGGGTACGGCAATCAGCCCCAGCATTTT. As protein: CASSIGGYGNQPQHF.

This clone was detected a few times. For the CDR3, the DNA is TGTGCCAGCAGCCCTCAGGGTGCTCAAGAGACCCAGTACTTC. This sequence encodes CASSPQGAQETQYF. V and J are TRBV28 and TRBJ2-5, with a possible D match to TRBD1 (5 bases). The germline V gene encodes CDR1 MDHEN and CDR2 SYDVKM. CDR3 size: 14 residues. The V gene lost 6 bases and the J gene lost 2 bases, with 13 bases spanning the gap.

The CDR3 DNA reads TGTGCCAGCAGCTACCCTTCTGGCGGAAACACCGGGGAGCTGTTTTTT. Translating gives CASSYPSGGNTGELFF. The chain uses TRBV7-2 and TRBJ2-2, with D hard to call. The CDR3 loop spans 16 amino acids. CDR1 is SGHTA, CDR2 FQGNSA, per germline. Trimming left V 4 bases short and J 2 bases short, with 14 bases between. The full variable domain, with the rest looked up from reference TRBV7-2 and TRBJ2-2, is GAGVSQSPSNKVTEKGKDVELRCDPISGHTALYWYRQSLGQGLEFLIYFQGNSAPDKSGLPSDRFSAERTGGSVSTLTIQRTQQEDSAVYLCASSYPSGGNTGELFFGEGSRLTVL.

The V call is TRBV2, the J call TRBJ2-7; TRBD2 aligns across 10 bases. The CDR3 has 16 residues. Trimming removed 7 bases from V and 7 bases from J; junction bases left unmatched: 16. Germline loops: CDR1 SNHLY, CDR2 FYNNEI. CDR3 DNA sequence: TGTGCCAGCAAAAAGGAATTGACTAGCGGGCCGGGGGAGCAGTACTTC. Its protein product is CASKKELTSGPGEQYF.

Judged by abundance, this clone is medium-sized (0.01 to 0.1%). V is TRBV7-3 and J is TRBJ1-1; 8 nucleotides agree with TRBD1. This CDR3 comprises 15 residues. Trimming took 5 bases from V and 5 from J; bases not matched to a gene: 10. Germline CDR1 SGHTA, CDR2 FQGTGA. CDR3 residues: CASSPQGASKTEAFF. CDR3 nucleotide sequence: TGTGCCAGCAGCCCTCAGGGGGCATCTAAGACTGAAGCTTTCTTT.